This passage covers 26 T cell receptor beta chains from one sample sequenced in a study of T cell responses to AZD1222 COVID-19 vaccine. The assay was immunoSEQ multiplex PCR, and TCRdb's table has in-frame clones only and misses some. The table lists about 110,000 clones, around nine tenths of them singletons. The sample in question was peripheral blood, obtained on day 0 of MenACWY control vaccination. The receptors here all came from an adult in good health.

The rearrangement links TRBV5-1 to TRBJ1-4; no firm D call. V was trimmed by 2 bases and J by 5 bases, leaving 4 bases between them. This CDR3 region has 12 residues. The V gene's germline CDR1 is SGHRS and CDR2 YFSETQ. The CDR3 region has the DNA TGCGCCAGCAGCTTTCCAAATGAAAAACTGTTTTTT. Residues: CASSFPNEKLFF.

This clone was picked up a small number of times. The chain combines TRBV5-6 with TRBJ1-6; 9 bases line up with TRBD1. The CDR3 runs to 15 residues. Trimming removed 5 bases from V and 8 bases from J; junction bases left unmatched: 8. The V gene's germline CDR1 is SGHDT and CDR2 YYEEEE. The DNA for the CDR3 is TGTGCCAGCAGTTTTACAGGGGGCCTTTATTCACCCCTCCACTTT. It yields the protein CASSFTGGLYSPLHF. The full variable domain, with the rest looked up from reference TRBV5-6 and TRBJ1-6, is DAGVTQSPTHLIKTRGQQVTLRCSPKSGHDTVSWYQQALGQGPQFIFQYYEEEERQRGNFPDRFSGHQFPNYSSELNVNALLLGDSALYLCASSFTGGLYSPLHFGNGTRLTVT.

There are a few counts of this clone. The V call is TRBV30, the J call TRBJ1-2, with D possibly matching TRBD1 (6 bases). V lost 0 bases to trimming and J lost 8 bases, with 16 bases between them. This CDR3 spans 14 amino acids. CDR1 is GTSNPN, CDR2 SVGIG, per germline (reference sequence). For the CDR3, the DNA is TGTGCCTGGAGTGTACCAGGGGCACCGTGGGGCTACACCTTC. This encodes CAWSVPGAPWGYTF.

The CDR3 bases are TGTGCCAGCAGCTTGGCAGGATCCCTGCCGGGCACAGATACGCAGTATTTT. Residues: CASSLAGSLPGTDTQYF. J is TRBJ2-3 and V is TRBV5-4; D ambiguous. Germline lookup yields CDR1 SGHNT and CDR2 YYREEE (reference sequence). The V end was cut by 0 bases, the J end by 1 base, with 15 bases between. The CDR3 loop spans 17 amino acids.

The chain joins TRBV5-6 to TRBJ1-2; D is unclear. The CDR3 spans 12 residues. Trimming took off 3 bases at V and 3 bases at J, with 6 bases between the two ends. Germline CDR1 and CDR2: SGHDT and YYEEEE. The CDR3 nucleotides read TGTGCCAGCAGCTCACGAGACTATGGCTACACCTTC. Amino acids: CASSSRDYGYTF.

The chain has TRBV16 and TRBJ2-1; D is uncertain. Trimming left V 5 bases short and J 5 bases short, with 10 bases between. Germline lookup yields CDR1 KGHSY and CDR2 FQNENV. The CDR3 runs 13 residues. CDR3 in amino acids: CASSSRVNNEQFF. Written as DNA, the CDR3 is TGTGCCAGCAGCTCTCGGGTCAACAATGAGCAGTTCTTC.

The genes are TRBV10-3 and TRBJ2-5; no clear D gene. The CDR3 spans 14 residues. The germline V gene encodes CDR1 ENHRY and CDR2 SYGVKD. Trimming removed 0 bases at V and 1 base at J, with 6 bases between. For the CDR3, the DNA is TGTGCCATCAGTGAGTCGTACAGCCAAGAGACCCAGTACTTC. This sequence encodes CAISESYSQETQYF.

The V call is TRBV18, the J call TRBJ1-5; no clear D gene. Trimming stripped 1 base from V and 5 bases from J, with 12 bases between. This CDR3 is built from 15 residues. CDR1 KGHSH and CDR2 LQKENI come from the germline V gene. CDR3 in amino acids: CASSPRPDADQPQHF. The CDR3 nucleotides are TGTGCCAGCTCACCACGGCCGGACGCGGATCAGCCCCAGCATTTT.

The genes are TRBV6-2 or TRBV6-3 and TRBJ1-4; TRBD1 agrees at 7 bases. The ends lost 2 bases at V and 7 bases at J; junction bases unmatched: 7. The V gene's germline CDR1 is MNHEY and CDR2 SVGEGT. This CDR3 has 15 residues. CDR3 DNA: TGTGCCAGCAGTTACGAAGAGGGGGCGACTGAAAAACTGTTTTTT. It specifies CASSYEEGATEKLFF.

Only one count was recorded for this clone. The chain has TRBV28 and TRBJ2-7; D is perhaps TRBD1 (6 bases). The germline CDR1 and CDR2 sequences are MDHEN and SYDVKM. V dropped 5 bases and J dropped 3 bases, with 8 bases sitting between them. The CDR3 length is 12 residues. CDR3 region: CASSGRGYEQYF. CDR3 bases: TGTGCCAGCAGTGGCAGGGGCTACGAGCAGTACTTC.

V and J are TRBV10-3 and TRBJ2-5; TRBD2 matches at 11 bases. Germline V CDR1 and CDR2: ENHRY, SYGVKD. With V trimmed by 2 bases and J by 4 bases, 3 bases remained unmatched. The length of the CDR3 is 15 residues. This CDR3 is CAISEGGLAGETQYF. Written as DNA, the CDR3 is TGTGCCATCAGTGAGGGAGGACTAGCGGGAGAGACCCAGTACTTC.

The rearrangement joins TRBV6-6 to TRBJ1-1; 10 bases fit TRBD1. This CDR3 contains 15 residues. CDR1 and CDR2 from the germline V gene are MNHNY and SVGAGI (reference sequence). V shed 2 bases, J shed 6 bases, and the junction held 6 bases outside the gene matches. The CDR3 region has the DNA TGTGCCAGCAGTTACCCCCGGACAGGGGGTGCTGAAGCTTTCTTT. Translation gives CASSYPRTGGAEAFF.

The CDR3 DNA follows: TGTGCCAGCAACGCCGCGGGTTCAGATACGCAGTATTTT. Residues: CASNAAGSDTQYF. This chain links TRBV9 with TRBJ2-3; tentative D call: TRBD2 (5 bases). V was pared by 6 bases and J by 4 bases, with 12 bases between. Germline lookup yields CDR1 SGDLS and CDR2 YYNGEE. This CDR3 is built from 13 residues.

J is TRBJ1-5 and V is TRBV19, with D possibly TRBD1 on 6 matching bases. This CDR3 comprises 12 residues. Germline V gene lookup returns CDR1 LNHDA and CDR2 SQIVND (reference sequence). V gave up 7 bases and J gave up 2 bases, with 6 bases separating them. The CDR3, as DNA: TGTGCCAGTAACAGGGGCAATCAGCCCCAGCATTTT. As protein: CASNRGNQPQHF.

The chain has TRBV24-1 and TRBJ2-3; 8 bases agree with TRBD1. The CDR3 extends over 16 amino acids. CDR1 and CDR2 from the germline V gene are KGHDR and SFDVKD. Trimming removed 5 bases from V and 1 base from J; junction bases left unmatched: 7. For the CDR3, the DNA is TGTGCCACCAGTGGGCCCCCGGACAGGGGCACAGATACGCAGTATTTT. As protein: CATSGPPDRGTDTQYF.

The chain is built from TRBV3-1 (or the pseudogene TRBV3-2) and TRBJ1-2, with a tentative D call TRBD1 (6 bases). The CDR3 totals 13 residues. The germline V gene has CDR1 LGHDT and CDR2 YNNKEL (reference sequence). Trimming stripped 2 bases from V and 8 bases from J, with 12 bases between. The CDR3 DNA follows: TGTGCCAGCAGCCAAACAGGGTTGAGCGGCTACACCTTC. It specifies CASSQTGLSGYTF.

In regard to this clone: This sample also contains other DNA sequences that code for the same CDR3. The V and J genes are TRBV2 and TRBJ1-5; 7 bases are shared with TRBD1. This CDR3 is 16 amino acids long. CDR1 is SNHLY and CDR2 is FYNNEI in the germline V gene. The trim removed 3 bases at V and 2 bases at J, leaving 7 bases unmatched. CDR3 in amino acids: CASSEGQGVGNQPQHF. The CDR3 DNA follows: TGTGCCAGCAGTGAGGGTCAGGGGGTGGGCAATCAGCCCCAGCATTTT. The full variable domain, in which reference TRBV2 and TRBJ1-5 provide the parts outside the CDR3, is EPEVTQTPSHQVTQMGQEVILRCVPISNHLYFYWYRQILGQKVEFLVSFYNNEISEKSEIFDDQFSVERPDGSNFTLKIRSTKLEDSAMYFCASSEGQGVGNQPQHFGDGTRLSIL.

This clone has a handful of counts. Other DNA sequences within the sample encode an identical CDR3. The chain employs TRBV10-1 and TRBJ2-2; no definite D call. Deletions cut 3 bases from V and 1 base from J, with 3 bases between. CDR3 size: 13 residues. CDR1 is WNHNN and CDR2 is SYGVQD in the germline V gene (reference sequence). CDR3 sequence: CASSDQNTGELFF. The CDR3 DNA is TGCGCCAGCAGTGACCAGAACACCGGGGAGCTGTTTTTT.

This clone appeared once. The rearrangement uses TRBV5-4 and TRBJ1-2; the D gene is possibly TRBD1 (5 bases). CDR3 length: 13 amino acids. V was cut by 4 bases and J by 6 bases, with 13 bases left in between. Germline assignment: CDR1 SGHNT and CDR2 YYREEE (reference sequence). The CDR3 reads CASSVRTGHGYTF. As DNA, the CDR3 is TGTGCCAGCAGCGTCAGGACGGGGCATGGCTACACCTTC.

There are a few counts of this clone. The chain joins TRBV6-5 to TRBJ1-1, with 8 positions matching TRBD1. V gave up 9 bases and J gave up 1 base; unmatched junction bases: 7. The germline gives CDR1 MNHEY, CDR2 SVGAGI. This CDR3 region has 14 residues. The CDR3 nucleotides read TGTGCCAGGGACCTGGACAGGGCGAACACTGAAGCTTTCTTT. Translated: CARDLDRANTEAFF.

The genes are TRBV7-9 and TRBJ1-6, with 7 bases lining up with TRBD1. Germline V gene lookup returns CDR1 SEHNR and CDR2 FQNEAQ (reference sequence). Trimming cost V 5 bases and J 6 bases; bases outside gene matches: 13. The CDR3 loop spans 17 amino acids. CDR3 nucleotides: TGTGCCAGCAGCCCCTCGACAGGGCCAGTCCCTAATTCACCCCTCCACTTT. It encodes CASSPSTGPVPNSPLHF.

The J gene is TRBJ1-1, the V gene TRBV6-2 or TRBV6-3, with 8 bases lining up with TRBD1. With V trimmed by 6 bases and J by 2 bases, 14 bases remained unmatched. This CDR3 contains 17 residues. The germline V gene has CDR1 MNHEY and CDR2 SVGEGT. The CDR3 DNA follows: TGTGCCAGCAGCCCGACAGGGGTGTTTTTCTTTAACACTGAAGCTTTCTTT. Protein sequence: CASSPTGVFFFNTEAFF.

This clone was seen just once. As DNA, the CDR3 is TGCGCCAGCAGCCCCCGACTAGACTTCTACAATGAGCAGTTCTTC. Protein product: CASSPRLDFYNEQFF. V usage is TRBV4-1 and J usage is TRBJ2-1; D is perhaps TRBD2 (6 bases). V lost 4 bases to trimming and J lost 3 bases, with 13 bases between them. The CDR3 has 15 amino acids. The germline V gene has CDR1 MGHRA and CDR2 YSYEKL.

The genes are TRBV9 and TRBJ2-7, with 12 bases fitting TRBD2. Trimming took 0 bases from V and 3 from J; bases not matched to a gene: 4. CDR1 is SGDLS, CDR2 YYNGEE, per germline. The length of the CDR3 is 16 residues. The CDR3 DNA reads TGTGCCAGCAGCGTAGATCCTAGCGGGGGGGTCTACGAGCAGTACTTC. Its translation: CASSVDPSGGVYEQYF.

The chain's CDR3 is CASSPGQGSQPQHF. CDR3 in DNA: TGTGCCAGCAGCCCGGGACAGGGCTCTCAGCCCCAGCATTTT. This chain uses TRBV27 with TRBJ1-5; 9 bases map to TRBD1. Per germline, CDR1 MNHEY and CDR2 SMNVEV (reference sequence). J gave up 6 bases and V 6 bases, and 6 bases lay outside the gene matches. The CDR3 loop spans 14 amino acids.

The chain links TRBV3-1 (or the pseudogene TRBV3-2) to TRBJ2-7; perhaps D is TRBD1 or TRBD2 (6 bases each). CDR1 LGHDT and CDR2 YNNKEL come from the germline V gene (reference sequence). CDR3 length: 14 residues. V was clipped by 2 bases and J by 2 bases, with 10 bases between them. In DNA, the CDR3 is TGTGCCAGCAGCCAACCGGGGGCCCCCTACGAGCAGTACTTC. This codes for CASSQPGAPYEQYF.